There are a few counts of the clone carrying this T cell receptor beta chain. The antigen is unknown. Individual cDNA molecules carried attached unique molecular identifiers. TCRdb processed the 5' RACE reads anew with MiXCR; each CDR3 protein has one entry. The data show about 52,000 distinct CDR3 sequences, 8% to 10% seen once. These data belong to a study of early T cells in non-severe SARS-CoV-2 infection. As for the study in general: Unpaired chains resulted from sequencing bulk RNA of unsorted whole blood.

Germline V lookup: CDR1 SEHNR, CDR2 FQNEAQ (reference sequence). Losses at the gene ends were 6 bases for V and 8 bases for J; bases not matched to a gene: 4. The CDR3 covers 12 residues. Overall study results and limits: Using VDJdb, the matching emphasized anti-spike CD8 responses while missing private and CD4 specificities.

V gene TRBV7-9 combines with J gene TRBJ1-2, with TRBD1 matching 9 bases. This receptor was obtained from an adult who was a healthcare worker with PCR-confirmed SARS-CoV-2 infection or an uninfected control (not recorded which). Sequences were obtained from whole blood. CDR3 DNA: TGTGCCAGCAGACAGGGGGCGCAAGGCTACACCTTC. Its protein is CASRQGAQGYTF.